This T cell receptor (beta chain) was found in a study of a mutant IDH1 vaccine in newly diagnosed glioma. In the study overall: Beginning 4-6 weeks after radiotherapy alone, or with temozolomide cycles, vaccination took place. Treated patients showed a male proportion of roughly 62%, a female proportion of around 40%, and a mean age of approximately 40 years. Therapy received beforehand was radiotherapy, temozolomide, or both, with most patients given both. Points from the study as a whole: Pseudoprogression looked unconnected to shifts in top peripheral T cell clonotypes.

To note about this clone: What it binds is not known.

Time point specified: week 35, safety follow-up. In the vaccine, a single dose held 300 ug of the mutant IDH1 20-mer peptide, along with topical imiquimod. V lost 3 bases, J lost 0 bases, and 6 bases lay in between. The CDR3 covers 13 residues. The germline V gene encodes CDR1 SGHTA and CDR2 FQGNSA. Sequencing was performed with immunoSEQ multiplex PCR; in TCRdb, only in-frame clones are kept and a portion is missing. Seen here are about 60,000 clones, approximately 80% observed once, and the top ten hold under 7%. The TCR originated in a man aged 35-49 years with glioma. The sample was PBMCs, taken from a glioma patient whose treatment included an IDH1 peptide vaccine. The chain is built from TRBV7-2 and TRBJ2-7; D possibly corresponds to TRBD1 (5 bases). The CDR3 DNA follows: TGTGCCAGCAGCTTTGGGGCCTCCTACGAGCAGTACTTC. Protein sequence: CASSFGASYEQYF.